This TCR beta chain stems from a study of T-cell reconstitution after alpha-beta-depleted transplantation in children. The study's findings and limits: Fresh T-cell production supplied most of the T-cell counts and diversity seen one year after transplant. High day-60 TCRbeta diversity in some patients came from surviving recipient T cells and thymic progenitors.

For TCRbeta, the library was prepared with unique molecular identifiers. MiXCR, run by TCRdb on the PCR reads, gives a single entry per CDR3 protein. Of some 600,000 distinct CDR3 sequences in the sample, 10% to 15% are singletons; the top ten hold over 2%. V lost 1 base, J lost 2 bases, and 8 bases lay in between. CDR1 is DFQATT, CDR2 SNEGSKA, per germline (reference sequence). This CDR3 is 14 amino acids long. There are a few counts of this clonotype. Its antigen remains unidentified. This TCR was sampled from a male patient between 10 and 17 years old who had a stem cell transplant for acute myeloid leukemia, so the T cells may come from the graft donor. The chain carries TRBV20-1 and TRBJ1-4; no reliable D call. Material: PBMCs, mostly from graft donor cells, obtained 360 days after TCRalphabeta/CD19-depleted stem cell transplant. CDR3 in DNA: TGCAGTGCTAGAGCGGTGTCGACTAATGAAAAACTGTTTTTT. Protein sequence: CSARAVSTNEKLFF.